The 14 T cell receptor beta chains reported below all come from one sample, sequenced in a study of T cells in tuberculosis. After thawing and overnight rest, PBMC were stained with GMM-loaded CD1B tetramer, viability dye and anti-CD3 for sorting. The CD1B tetramers carried C32 glucose monomycolate purified from Rhodococcus equi. Clones were sequenced by immunoSEQ multiplex PCR, and TCRdb holds only the in-frame ones, with some missing. Seen here are tens of thousands of clones, roughly 93% observed once, and the top ten hold approximately 2%. Sequencing was done on a sample of CD1b-GMM tetramer-negative cells sorted from PBMCs. These receptors originate from an adult woman with latent tuberculosis.

The rearrangement links TRBV9 to TRBJ2-7; TRBD2 agrees at 10 bases. There are 15 residues in the CDR3. V shed 1 base and J 3 bases; nucleotides not matched to a gene: 4. CDR1 and CDR2 from the germline V gene are SGDLS and YYNGEE. The CDR3 sequence is CASSVISGGGYEQYV. CDR3 coding DNA: TGTGCCAGCAGCGTAATCAGCGGGGGGGGCTACGAGCAGTACGTC.

This chain joins TRBV18 and TRBJ2-2; 9 nucleotides align to TRBD2. The germline V gene encodes CDR1 KGHSH and CDR2 LQKENI. The CDR3 consists of 16 residues. V lost 6 bases and J lost 7; bases outside the gene matches: 12. The CDR3 region is CASSPEAGGLGGELFF. The CDR3 nucleotides read TGTGCCAGCTCCCCCGAGGCGGGGGGGCTTGGCGGGGAGCTGTTTTTT.

The chain is built from TRBV27 and TRBJ1-4, with unresolved D. The CDR3 is made up of 15 amino acids. V lost 5 bases and J lost 8, with 18 bases in between. CDR1 is MNHEY, CDR2 SMNVEV, per germline (reference sequence). CDR3 DNA: TGTGCCAGCAGTCCTCTGAGGGCCTTGGAGGAAAAACTGTTTTTT. Its protein is CASSPLRALEEKLFF.

The genes are TRBV5-1 and TRBJ1-1, with D perhaps matching TRBD1 (5 bases). V was clipped by 0 bases and J by 0 bases, with 9 bases between them. Per the germline V gene, CDR1 is SGHRS and CDR2 is YFSETQ. The CDR3 runs 15 residues. CDR3 coding DNA: TGCGCCAGCAGCTTGGATTTCAGGGTGAACACTGAAGCTTTCTTT. Translating gives CASSLDFRVNTEAFF.

The rearrangement uses TRBV29-1 and TRBJ2-1; 7 bases line up with TRBD1. CDR3 size: 14 residues. J lost 0 bases, V lost 6 bases, and 5 bases had no gene match. CDR1 is SQVTM, CDR2 ANQGSEA, per germline. CDR3 sequence reads: CSVGQTDSYNEQFF. The CDR3 region has the DNA TGCAGCGTGGGACAGACCGACTCCTACAATGAGCAGTTCTTC.

The chain combines TRBV19 with TRBJ2-7; 8 nucleotides line up with TRBD2. V trimming: 1 base; J trimming: 0 bases; junction bases outside the gene matches: 5. Germline V CDR1 and CDR2: LNHDA, SQIVND (reference sequence). This CDR3 comprises 16 residues. CDR3 amino acids: CASSIGGTRSSYEQYF. The CDR3 nucleotides are TGTGCCAGTAGTATAGGAGGGACTAGGAGCTCCTACGAGCAGTACTTC.

The rearrangement uses TRBV5-1 and TRBJ2-5, with 8 positions matching TRBD1. The CDR3 has 14 amino acids. The junction had 2 bases not matched to a gene; V was cut back by 3 bases and J by 1 base. CDR1 is SGHRS, CDR2 YFSETQ, per germline. The CDR3 protein is CASSWTGSQETQYF. CDR3 sequence (DNA): TGCGCCAGCAGCTGGACAGGGTCCCAAGAGACCCAGTACTTC.

The chain has TRBV7-8 and TRBJ2-1; 12 nucleotides agree with TRBD1. Germline V gene data show CDR1 as SGHVS and CDR2 as FQNEAQ. V shed 5 bases, J shed 6 bases, and the junction held 11 bases outside the gene matches. This CDR3 is 17 amino acids long. The CDR3 spells CASSAKRGQGASNEQFF. In nucleotides, the CDR3 is TGTGCCAGCAGCGCAAAGAGGGGACAGGGGGCTTCCAATGAGCAGTTCTTC.

The rearrangement uses TRBV6-1 and TRBJ2-7; 11 bases line up with TRBD1. The CDR3 runs 15 residues. The junction had 7 bases not matched to a gene; V was cut back by 5 bases and J by 4 bases. Germline values: CDR1 MNHNS, CDR2 SASEGT. The CDR3 nucleotides read TGTGCCAGCAGTTTGGACAGGGGGCCAAGTTACGAGCAGTACGTC. Protein sequence: CASSLDRGPSYEQYV.

The chain carries TRBV4-2 and TRBJ2-5, with TRBD1 as a possible D gene (5 bases). The J call may be mistaken, given a closer DNA end match to TRBJ2-7. The CDR3 sequence is 14 residues long. The germline V gene encodes CDR1 LGHNA and CDR2 YNFKEQ. The CDR3 DNA sequence: TGTGCCAGCAGCCAAGTAGGGGTAGAGTACGAGCAGTACTTC. Translation gives CASSQVGVEYEQYF.

The chain couples TRBV6-5 to TRBJ1-2; no clear D. The CDR3 has 14 residues. Looked up from germline, CDR1 is MNHEY and CDR2 is SVGAGI. Trimming shortened V by 6 bases and J by 5 bases, and 16 bases separated the two germline ends. CDR3 coding DNA: TGTGCCAGCAGGGGAACCGGGATCTATTATGGCTACACCTTC. It encodes CASRGTGIYYGYTF.

The genes are TRBV5-1 and TRBJ1-1; TRBD1 might be the D (6 bases). The V end was cut by 1 base, the J end by 4 bases, with 17 bases between. CDR1 is SGHRS, CDR2 YFSETQ, per germline. This CDR3 comprises 16 residues. The CDR3 loop is CASSLYGGGGGTEAFF. The CDR3 region has the DNA TGCGCCAGCAGCTTGTATGGAGGGGGAGGGGGCACTGAAGCTTTCTTT.

This chain connects TRBV6-6 to TRBJ2-5, with D tentatively TRBD1 (6 bases). This CDR3 is built from 14 residues. In germline, CDR1 is MNHNY, CDR2 SVGAGI (reference sequence). Trimming removed 4 bases from V and 4 bases from J, with 13 bases in between. This CDR3 is CASSSTGLRETQYF. In DNA form, the CDR3 reads TGTGCCAGCAGTTCCACAGGGCTCCGAGAGACCCAGTACTTC.

V gene TRBV7-3 combines with J gene TRBJ2-2; no reliable D call. From germline, CDR1 is SGHTA and CDR2 FQGTGA. V shed 8 bases and J shed 6 bases, with 4 bases lying between them. The CDR3 has 10 residues. DNA for the CDR3: TGTGCCAGCGCGGCCGGGGAGCTGTTTTTT. This translates into CASAAGELFF. Filled out from reference TRBV7-3 and TRBJ2-2, the complete variable domain reads GAGVSQTPSNKVTEKGKYVELRCDPISGHTALYWYRQSLGQGPEFLIYFQGTGAADDSGLPNDRFFAVRPEGSVSTLKIQRTERGDSAVYLCASAAGELFFGEGSRLTVL.